This TCR beta chain is drawn from a study of T cells in Graves' hyperthyroidism and ophthalmopathy. Study-level information: Sampling of peripheral blood happened at initial diagnosis, prior to any treatment. Study outcomes and limitations: It was a median roughly six months before onset that the model predicted ophthalmopathy.

Amplified regions were TCR beta CDR3 sequences from RNA transcripts. Using the HTBI primer set, a first-round RT-PCR was run on the TCR CDR3. From the multiplex PCR reads, TCRdb called clonotypes with MiXCR, one entry per CDR3 protein. The table lists about 640,000 distinct CDR3 sequences, 20% of them singletons. This clonotype came up many times. The antigen is undetermined. Ophthalmopathy cases met thresholds of Clinical Activity Score at least 3, NOSPECS grade at least 4 and duration under 3 months. This CDR3 comprises 14 residues. V gave up 5 bases and J gave up 0 bases, with 10 bases separating them. The germline gives CDR1 GTSNPN, CDR2 SVGIG (reference sequence).

The clonotype was recovered from a man younger than 40 with Graves' ophthalmopathy. The specimen was blood. The chain links TRBV30 to TRBJ2-2; TRBD1 is a possible D gene (6 bases). The CDR3, as DNA: TGTGCCTGGGTCGGGACACCGAACACCGGGGAGCTGTTTTTT. As protein: CAWVGTPNTGELFF.